Below are 26 T cell receptor beta chains sequenced from a single sample in a study of tumor-infiltrating lymphocytes in primary liver carcinoma. A constant-region primer served to make TCR beta cDNA from about 500 ng total RNA. Nested multiplex PCR, run for three rounds with slightly modified ARM-PCR, yielded TCR beta libraries. The study ran its first two PCR rounds for 9 to 10 cycles each, using TRBV1-TRBV30 forward primers and a C-beta reverse primer. TCRdb re-analysed the multiplex PCR reads in MiXCR, keeping a single row per CDR3 protein. The sample shows more than 150,000 distinct CDR3 sequences, 60% of them seen only once. Germline DNA was also extracted, and blood RNA was taken from unsorted whole blood. Sequencing was carried out using peripheral blood. The receptors derive from a man between 40 and 49 years old with primary liver carcinoma and hepatitis B virus infection.

J is TRBJ2-6 and V is TRBV29-1; TRBD1 matches at 8 bases. In germline, CDR1 is SQVTM, CDR2 ANQGSEA. The CDR3 extends over 16 amino acids. V lost 6 bases and J lost 0; bases outside the gene matches: 7. CDR3 DNA: TGCAGCGTAGGGACAGGCGACAGCTCTGGGGCCAACGTCCTGACTTTC. Protein product: CSVGTGDSSGANVLTF.

With respect to this clonotype: The DNA is left out, because the CDR3 cannot be placed on it with certainty; the CDR3 is given as TCRdb lists it. The chain has TRBV4-1 and TRBJ1-4. The CDR3 numbers 16 amino acids, ends counted. CDR1 and CDR2 from the germline V gene are MGHRA and YSYEKL. The chain's CDR3 is CASSRIYGCPNEKLFF.

The chain uses TRBV6-2 or TRBV6-3 and TRBJ2-1, with D hard to call. Trimming removed 2 bases from V and 5 bases from J, with 10 bases in between. The CDR3 runs 14 residues. The germline V gene encodes CDR1 MNHEY and CDR2 SVGEGT. CDR3 DNA sequence: TGTGCCAGCAGTTACAATTTTAGGGACAATGAGCAGTTCTTC. The encoded protein is CASSYNFRDNEQFF.

About this clonotype: Because it lacks the conserved phenylalanine or tryptophan at the end, this CDR3 is likely a read error. The gene calls are TRBV29-1 and TRBJ1-3; the D is unclear. Germline loops: CDR1 SQVTM, CDR2 ANQGSEA. The CDR3 totals 12 residues. Trimming removed 5 bases from V and 2 bases from J, with 7 bases in between. This CDR3 reads CSVRQAGNTIYL. The CDR3 DNA follows: TGCAGCGTTAGGCAGGCTGGAAACACCATATATCTT.

The chain employs TRBV7-9 and TRBJ1-2, with 8 bases fitting TRBD1. J lost 13 bases, V lost 1 base, and 11 bases had no gene match. CDR3 length equals 14 residues. Germline V CDR1 and CDR2: SEHNR, FQNEAQ (reference sequence). CDR3: CASSLGGDRTECTF. The CDR3 region has the DNA TGTGCCAGCAGCTTAGGTGGGGACAGGACGGAGTGCACCTTC.

The V call is TRBV24-1, the J call TRBJ2-1; D remains unclear. V lost 5 bases to trimming and J lost 4 bases, with 11 bases between them. Germline V gene data show CDR1 as KGHDR and CDR2 as SFDVKD. This CDR3 comprises 14 residues. CDR3 DNA: TGTGCCACCAGTGGTACGGCGGATTACAATGAGCAGTTCTTC. It translates to CATSGTADYNEQFF.

A word on this clonotype: Since a much larger clone is just one base distant, this may be a read error. The chain has TRBV6-1 and TRBJ2-2, with 10 bases aligning to TRBD2. CDR3 size: 17 residues. The germline V gene has CDR1 MNHNS and CDR2 SASEGT. Written as DNA, the CDR3 is TGTTCCAGCAGTGAAGCCGGAGCGGGGGGGAGAACCGGGGAGCTGTTTTTT. Translated, it gives CSSSEAGAGGRTGELFF.

The table lists this clonotype with a few counts. The rearrangement joins TRBV5-6 to TRBJ2-7; D is ambiguous. V gave up 4 bases and J gave up 3 bases, with 11 bases separating them. The CDR3 extends over 13 amino acids. Germline CDR1 is SGHDT and CDR2 is YYEEEE. The CDR3 DNA sequence: TGTGCCAGCAGCCTTGACACTCGCTACGAGCAGTACTTC. Amino acid sequence: CASSLDTRYEQYF.

The genes are TRBV29-1 and TRBJ1-1, with 10 bases aligning to TRBD1. With V trimmed by 4 bases and J by 3 bases, 5 bases remained unmatched. Germline CDR1 SQVTM, CDR2 ANQGSEA. The CDR3 extends over 14 amino acids. CDR3 DNA: TGCAGCGTTGGGGGACAGGGGTGGGACACTGAAGCTTTCTTT. This sequence encodes CSVGGQGWDTEAFF.

The rearrangement uses TRBV5-4 and TRBJ1-1; D is ambiguous. Deletions cut 0 bases from V and 4 bases from J, with 16 bases between. Per germline, CDR1 SGHNT and CDR2 YYREEE (reference sequence). The CDR3 contains 16 residues. The CDR3 reads CASSLAARADRTEAFF. The CDR3 region has the DNA TGTGCCAGCAGCTTGGCCGCGAGGGCAGATCGCACTGAAGCTTTCTTT.

The V and J genes are TRBV29-1 and TRBJ2-5, with 7 bases lining up with TRBD2. CDR1 is SQVTM, CDR2 ANQGSEA, per germline. This CDR3 has 14 amino acids. V lost 5 bases and J lost 13; bases outside the gene matches: 19. CDR3 DNA sequence: TGCAGCGTTACGCCGGGGGGAGGGACGGGAGAGGGGTACTTC. This gives the protein CSVTPGGGTGEGYF.

Only a few counts were recorded for this clonotype. V usage is TRBV4-1 and J usage is TRBJ2-3; no clear D. Germline V gene data show CDR1 as MGHRA and CDR2 as YSYEKL. With 2 bases removed from V and 2 bases from J, the gap between germline ends came to 8 bases. The CDR3 length is 14 residues. As DNA, the CDR3 is TGCGCCAGCAGCCAATGGAAGGCCACAGATACGCAGTATTTT. Its protein product is CASSQWKATDTQYF.

V usage is TRBV11-2 and J usage is TRBJ2-1; 9 nucleotides match TRBD2. V dropped 10 bases and J dropped 4; count of bases not matched to a gene: 14. The CDR3 runs to 16 residues. Germline CDR1 and CDR2: SGHAT and FQNNGV. For the CDR3, the DNA is TGTGCCACCAGTCCTCATCTAGCGGGAAGGTACAATGAGCAGTTCTTC. Encoded protein: CATSPHLAGRYNEQFF.

V and J are TRBV4-2 and TRBJ1-2; D may be TRBD1 (6 bases). Germline loops: CDR1 LGHNA, CDR2 YNFKEQ. Trimming pared 0 bases from V and 0 bases from J, leaving 14 bases between. The CDR3 is 17 residues long. The CDR3 sequence: CASSQEVRDTSNYGYTF. The DNA for the CDR3 is TGTGCCAGCAGCCAAGAGGTTCGGGACACCTCTAACTATGGCTACACCTTC.

This clonotype appeared a few times. This may come from a read error, since a much larger clone is one base off. The rearrangement joins TRBV11-2 to TRBJ1-1; D unclear. The CDR3 contains 15 residues. Germline V gene lookup returns CDR1 SGHAT and CDR2 FQNNGV. For the CDR3, the DNA is TGTGCCAGCAGCTTAGGTTCCAGGATGAACACTGAAGCTTCCTTT. It translates to CASSLGSRMNTEASF.

The table lists this clonotype with a few counts. CDR3 in amino acids: CASSQEQLSGSEKLFF. DNA of the CDR3: TGCGCCAGCAGCCAAGAGCAGTTATCAGGGAGTGAAAAACTGTTTTTT. This chain joins TRBV4-1 and TRBJ1-4, with D possibly matching TRBD1 (5 bases). From germline, CDR1 is MGHRA and CDR2 YSYEKL. The CDR3 contains 16 residues. V lost 0 bases and J lost 7, with 15 bases in between.

Note on this clonotype: A much larger clone differs from this one at a single base, so this may be a read error. The rearrangement uses TRBV12-3 or TRBV12-4 and TRBJ2-3, with D maybe TRBD2 (5 bases). This CDR3 spans 15 amino acids. CDR3 protein: CTSSPGVGATDTQYF. The CDR3 DNA reads as TGTACCAGCAGTCCCGGGGTGGGTGCCACAGATACGCAGTATTTT.

J is TRBJ2-3 and V is TRBV10-1; TRBD2 matches 8 bases. The CDR3 totals 14 residues. Germline V gives CDR1 WNHNN, CDR2 SYGVQD (reference sequence). V lost 4 bases, J lost 3 bases, and 3 bases stayed unmatched. CDR3 residues: CASSAGGPTDTQYF. The CDR3 DNA reads as TGCGCCAGCAGTGCGGGAGGGCCAACAGATACGCAGTATTTT.

This rearrangement joins TRBV29-1 to TRBJ2-3; a weak D match, TRBD2 (6 bases). The V gene lost 7 bases and the J gene lost 6 bases, with 17 bases spanning the gap. This CDR3 has 13 residues. Germline-derived CDR1 and CDR2 are SQVTM and ANQGSEA. CDR3 residues: CSGEDNSPDTQYF. CDR3 sequence (DNA): TGCAGCGGGGAGGACAATAGCCCGGATACGCAGTATTTT.

A note on this clonotype: As the CDR3 is not closed by the conserved phenylalanine or tryptophan, this likely results from a read error. The chain links TRBV11-2 to TRBJ2-5, with D perhaps TRBD2 (5 bases). Between the trimmed V and J ends, which lost 2 bases and 4 bases, there was a span of 17 bases. This CDR3 region has 16 residues. Germline lookup yields CDR1 SGHAT and CDR2 FQNNGV. CDR3 loop: CASSLQLGGRTETQYS. CDR3 nucleotide sequence: TGTGCCAGCAGCTTACAGCTAGGAGGAAGGACAGAGACCCAGTACTCC.

This chain uses TRBV7-9 with TRBJ2-1; the match to TRBD1 covers 7 bases. The germline gives CDR1 SEHNR, CDR2 FQNEAQ (reference sequence). J was trimmed by 4 bases and V by 3 bases; bases with no gene match: 18. This CDR3 region has 19 residues. CDR3 bases: TGTGCCAGCAGCTTTTTGGGGACAGCACATTTTATAGGTTACAATGAGCAGTTCTTC. Translating it yields CASSFLGTAHFIGYNEQFF. Full variable domain (missing parts from reference TRBV7-9 and TRBJ2-1): DTGVSQNPRHKITKRGQNVTFRCDPISEHNRLYWYRQTLGQGPEFLTYFQNEAQLEKSRLLSDRFSAERPKGSFSTLEIQRTEQGDSAMYLCASSFLGTAHFIGYNEQFFGPGTRLTVL.

This clonotype was found once. An end of the junction does not agree with germline; a read error may underlie this. The V gene is TRBV11-2, the J gene TRBJ2-7; D call uncertain. This CDR3 has 14 residues. Per the germline V gene, CDR1 is SGHAT and CDR2 is FQNNGV. DNA of the CDR3: TGTGCCACCAACTTAACCGACGGAGTCTACAAGCAGTACTTC. Its translation is CATNLTDGVYKQYF.

Comment on this clonotype: This may come from a read error, since a much larger clone is one base off. The CDR3 reads CSATRTEAFF. The CDR3 DNA reads as TGCAGCGCCACCAGGACTGAAGCTTTCTTT. This sequence joins TRBV29-1 and TRBJ1-1; D ambiguous. The CDR3 consists of 10 residues. Germline V gives CDR1 SQVTM, CDR2 ANQGSEA. Trimming shortened V by 7 bases and J by 5 bases, and 8 bases separated the two germline ends.

This clonotype has more than one count but fewer than ten. The chain employs TRBV28 and TRBJ1-4; 8 bases are shared with TRBD1. J was trimmed by 4 bases and V by 4 bases; bases with no gene match: 5. This CDR3 contains 15 residues. Looked up from germline, CDR1 is MDHEN and CDR2 is SYDVKM. As DNA, the CDR3 is TGTGCCAGCAGTTCCCAGGGACAGGATAATGAAAAACTGTTTTTT. It specifies CASSSQGQDNEKLFF.

The genes are TRBV6-6 and TRBJ2-1; 7 bases fit TRBD2. Trimming cost V 8 bases and J 6 bases; bases outside gene matches: 10. The CDR3 loop spans 14 amino acids. Per the germline V gene, CDR1 is MNHNY and CDR2 is SVGAGI (reference sequence). The CDR3 nucleotides read TGTGCCAGCGGCTCCCGGGACTACGTCAATGAGCAGTTCTTC. It encodes CASGSRDYVNEQFF.

Notes on this clonotype: This is likely a read error, given that the CDR3 carries no conserved phenylalanine or tryptophan at its end. V and J are TRBV29-1 and TRBJ2-1, with D uncertain. V shed 8 bases and J shed 8 bases, with 10 bases lying between them. Looked up from germline, CDR1 is SQVTM and CDR2 is ANQGSEA. The CDR3 is 10 residues long. The CDR3 DNA is TGCAGCTTTGTTCAGCATGAGCAGTTCCTC. It encodes CSFVQHEQFL.